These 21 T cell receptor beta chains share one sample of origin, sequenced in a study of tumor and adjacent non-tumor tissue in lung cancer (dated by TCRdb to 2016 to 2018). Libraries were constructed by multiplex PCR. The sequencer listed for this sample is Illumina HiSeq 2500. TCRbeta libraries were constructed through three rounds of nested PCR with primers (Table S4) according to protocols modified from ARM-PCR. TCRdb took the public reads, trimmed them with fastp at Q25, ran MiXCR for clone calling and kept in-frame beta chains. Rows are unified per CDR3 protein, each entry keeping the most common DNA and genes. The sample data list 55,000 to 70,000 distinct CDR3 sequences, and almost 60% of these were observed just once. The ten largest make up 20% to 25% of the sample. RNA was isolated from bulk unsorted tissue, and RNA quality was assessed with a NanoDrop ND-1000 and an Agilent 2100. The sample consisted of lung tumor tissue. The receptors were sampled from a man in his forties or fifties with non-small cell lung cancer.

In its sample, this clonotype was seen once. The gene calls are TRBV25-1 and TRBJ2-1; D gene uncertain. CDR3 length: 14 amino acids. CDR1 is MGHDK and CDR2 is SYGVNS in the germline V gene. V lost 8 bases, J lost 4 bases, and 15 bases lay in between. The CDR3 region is CASEETFHYNEQFF. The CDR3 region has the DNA TGTGCCAGCGAAGAGACCTTTCATTACAATGAGCAGTTCTTC.

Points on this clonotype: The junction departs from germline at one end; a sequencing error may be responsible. The CDR3 DNA sequence: TGCACCAGCAGGAACCGGGCCCGGGACCATAAGCAGTTCTTC. Its protein is CTSRNRARDHKQFF. J is TRBJ2-1 and V is TRBV12-3 or TRBV12-4, with D perhaps TRBD1 or TRBD2 (5 bases each). The CDR3 has 14 amino acids.

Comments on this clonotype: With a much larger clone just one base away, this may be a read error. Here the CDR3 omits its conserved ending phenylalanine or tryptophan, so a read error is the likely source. CDR3 region: CARGGGSGEQYL. CDR3 nucleotides: TGTGCCCGGGGTGGGGGCTCGGGCGAGCAGTACTTA. The rearrangement links TRBV30 to TRBJ2-7; a weak D match, TRBD1 (6 bases). V was pared by 8 bases and J by 6 bases, with 17 bases between. The CDR3 is 12 amino acids. Per the germline V gene, CDR1 is GTSNPN and CDR2 is SVGIG (reference sequence).

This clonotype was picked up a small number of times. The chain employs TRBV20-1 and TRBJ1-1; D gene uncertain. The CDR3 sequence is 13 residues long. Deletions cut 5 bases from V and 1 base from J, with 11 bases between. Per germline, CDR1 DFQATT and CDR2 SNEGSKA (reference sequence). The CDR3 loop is CSASDDPNTEAFF. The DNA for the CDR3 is TGCAGTGCTTCTGACGACCCGAACACTGAAGCTTTCTTT.

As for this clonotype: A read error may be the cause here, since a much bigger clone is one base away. The CDR3 region has the DNA TGCGCCGGCAGGGTTGGGACTGCCTACAATGAGCAGTTCTTC. Its translation is CAGRVGTAYNEQFF. The chain is built from TRBV5-1 and TRBJ2-1; D is perhaps TRBD2 (6 bases). This CDR3 contains 14 residues. In germline, CDR1 is SGHRS, CDR2 YFSETQ.

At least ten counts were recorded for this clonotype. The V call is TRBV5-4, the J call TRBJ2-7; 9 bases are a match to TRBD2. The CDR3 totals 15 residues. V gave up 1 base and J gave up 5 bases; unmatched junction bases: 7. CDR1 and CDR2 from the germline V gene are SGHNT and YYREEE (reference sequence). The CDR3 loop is CASSLLAGDVDEQYF. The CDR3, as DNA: TGTGCCAGCAGCTTGTTAGCGGGAGACGTCGACGAGCAGTACTTC.

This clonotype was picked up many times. The CDR3 DNA is TGCAGCGTGGGACAGGGGGCGCGGGGCTACACCTTC. Amino acid sequence: CSVGQGARGYTF. The rearrangement joins TRBV29-1 to TRBJ1-2; 12 bases map to TRBD1. CDR1 SQVTM and CDR2 ANQGSEA come from the germline V gene. The CDR3 contains 12 residues. V dropped 6 bases and J dropped 8; count of bases not matched to a gene: 4.

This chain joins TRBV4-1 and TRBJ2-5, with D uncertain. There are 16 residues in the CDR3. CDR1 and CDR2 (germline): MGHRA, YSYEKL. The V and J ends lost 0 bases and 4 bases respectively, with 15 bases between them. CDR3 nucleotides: TGCGCCAGCAGCCAAGATAAAGGACCAGCAGTAGAGACCCAGTACTTC. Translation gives CASSQDKGPAVETQYF.

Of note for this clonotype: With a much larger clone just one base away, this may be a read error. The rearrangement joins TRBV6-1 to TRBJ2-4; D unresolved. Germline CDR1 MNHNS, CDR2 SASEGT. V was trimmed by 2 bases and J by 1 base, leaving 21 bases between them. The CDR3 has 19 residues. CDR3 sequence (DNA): TGTGCCAGCAGTGAATTGGTGGCAGTTCCTTGGGGTGCCAAAAACATTCAGTACTTC. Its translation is CASSELVAVPWGAKNIQYF.

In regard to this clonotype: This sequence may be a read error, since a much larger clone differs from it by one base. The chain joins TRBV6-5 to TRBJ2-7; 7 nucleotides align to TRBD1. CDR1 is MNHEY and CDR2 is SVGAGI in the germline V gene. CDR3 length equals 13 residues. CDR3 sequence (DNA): TGTGTCAGCAGTATCGGGACAGAATCCGAGCAGTACTTC. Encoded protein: CVSSIGTESEQYF.

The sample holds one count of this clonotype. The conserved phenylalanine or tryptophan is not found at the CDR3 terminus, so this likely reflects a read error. This chain's CDR3 is CANSFSGHNYNSPLHL. CDR3 DNA sequence: TGTGCCAACAGCTTCTCGGGACATAACTATAATTCACCCCTCCACCTT. The V and J genes are TRBV11-2 and TRBJ1-6, with D maybe TRBD1 (6 bases). Germline values: CDR1 SGHAT, CDR2 FQNNGV. This CDR3 spans 16 amino acids.

CDR3 protein: CASSYDKASSYNEQFF. CDR3 DNA sequence: TGTGCCAGCAGTTACGACAAGGCAAGCTCCTACAATGAGCAGTTCTTC. The V and J genes are TRBV6-5 and TRBJ2-1; no firm D call. The CDR3 is 16 amino acids. The V and J ends lost 2 bases and 0 bases respectively, with 11 bases between them. The germline CDR1 and CDR2 sequences are MNHEY and SVGAGI.

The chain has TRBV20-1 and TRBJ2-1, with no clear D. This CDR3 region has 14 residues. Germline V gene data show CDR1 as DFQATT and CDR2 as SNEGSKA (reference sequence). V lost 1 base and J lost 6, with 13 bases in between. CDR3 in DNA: TGCAGTGCTAGAGTCGATTTAAGGATCAATGAGCAGTTCTTC. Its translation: CSARVDLRINEQFF.

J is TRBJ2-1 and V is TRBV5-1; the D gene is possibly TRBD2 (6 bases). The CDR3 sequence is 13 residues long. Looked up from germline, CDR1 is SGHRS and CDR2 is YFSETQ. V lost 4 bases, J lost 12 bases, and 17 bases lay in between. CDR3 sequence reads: CASSMVLAYGQFF. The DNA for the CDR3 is TGCGCCAGCAGCATGGTCCTAGCGTACGGGCAGTTCTTC. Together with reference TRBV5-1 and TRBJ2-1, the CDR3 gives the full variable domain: KAGVTQTPRYLIKTRGQQVTLSCSPISGHRSVSWYQQTPGQGLQFLFEYFSETQRNKGNFPGRFSGRQFSNSRSEMNVSTLELGDSALYLCASSMVLAYGQFFGPGTRLTVL.

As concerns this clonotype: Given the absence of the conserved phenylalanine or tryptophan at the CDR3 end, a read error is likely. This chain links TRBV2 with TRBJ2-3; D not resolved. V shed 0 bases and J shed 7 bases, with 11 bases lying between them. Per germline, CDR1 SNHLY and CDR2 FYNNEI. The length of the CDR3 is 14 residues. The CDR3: CASSEALSSNTQYY. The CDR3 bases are TGTGCCAGCAGTGAAGCGCTTAGTTCCAATACGCAGTATTAT.

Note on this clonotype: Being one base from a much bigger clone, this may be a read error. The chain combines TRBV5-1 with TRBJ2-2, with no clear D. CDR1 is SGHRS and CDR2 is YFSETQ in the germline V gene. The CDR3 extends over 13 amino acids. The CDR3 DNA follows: TGCGCCGGCAGCATCGGCCTTACCGGGGAGCTGTTTTTT. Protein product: CAGSIGLTGELFF.

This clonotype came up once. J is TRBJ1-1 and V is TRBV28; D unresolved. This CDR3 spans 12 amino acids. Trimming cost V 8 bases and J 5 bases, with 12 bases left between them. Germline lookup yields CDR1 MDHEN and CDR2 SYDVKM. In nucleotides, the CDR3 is TGTGCCAGCGGCAGTGGCTGTACTGAAGCTTTCTTT. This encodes CASGSGCTEAFF.

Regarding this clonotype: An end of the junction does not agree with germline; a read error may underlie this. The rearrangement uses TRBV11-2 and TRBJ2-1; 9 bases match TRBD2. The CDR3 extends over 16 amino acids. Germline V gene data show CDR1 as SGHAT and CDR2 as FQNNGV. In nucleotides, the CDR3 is TGTGCCAACAGCCAACGAAGCGGGAGGTTCTACAATGAGCAGTTCTTC. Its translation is CANSQRSGRFYNEQFF.

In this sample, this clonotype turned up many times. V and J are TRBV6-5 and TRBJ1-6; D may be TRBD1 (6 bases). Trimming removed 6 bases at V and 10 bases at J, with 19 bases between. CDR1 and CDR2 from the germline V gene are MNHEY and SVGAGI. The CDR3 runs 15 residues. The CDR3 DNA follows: TGTGCCAGCAGAGCTAAGGTGACAGGAGGGTCACCCCTCCACTTT. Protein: CASRAKVTGGSPLHF.

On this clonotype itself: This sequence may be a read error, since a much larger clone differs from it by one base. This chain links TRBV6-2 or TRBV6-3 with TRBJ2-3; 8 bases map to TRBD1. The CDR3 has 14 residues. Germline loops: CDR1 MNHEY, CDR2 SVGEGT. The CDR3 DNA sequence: TGTACCAGCAGGGATCCGGGACAGGAAGATACGCAGTATTTT. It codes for CTSRDPGQEDTQYF.

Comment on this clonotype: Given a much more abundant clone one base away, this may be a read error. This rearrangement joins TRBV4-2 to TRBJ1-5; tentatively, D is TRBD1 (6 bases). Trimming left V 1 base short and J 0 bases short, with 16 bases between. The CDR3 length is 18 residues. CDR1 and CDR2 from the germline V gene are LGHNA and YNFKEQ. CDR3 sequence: CASSQGTGTLHSNQPQHF. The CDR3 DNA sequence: TGTGCCAGCAGCCAAGGAACCGGGACACTGCATAGCAATCAGCCCCAGCATTTT.